The present T cell receptor (beta chain) was sequenced within a study of T cell responses to AZD1222 COVID-19 vaccine. Concerning this clone itself: Its antigen remains unidentified.

Losses at the gene ends were 11 bases for V and 8 bases for J; bases not matched to a gene: 12. This CDR3 region has 14 residues. Germline loops: CDR1 KGHDR, CDR2 SFDVKD. Assay used: immunoSEQ multiplex PCR; TCRdb lists only in-frame clones, some missing. The sample includes 240,000 or so clones, 90% to 95% of them seen just once. General observations from the study: Nearly half of spike-specific TCRs reportedly go after variant regions that carry no mutations.

The V and J genes are TRBV24-1 and TRBJ2-1, with 9 bases lining up with TRBD2. The TCR originated in an adult in good health. Material: peripheral blood, obtained on day 0 of AZD1222 vaccination. The CDR3: CAIAQGLASDEQFF. CDR3 in DNA: TGTGCCATCGCCCAGGGACTAGCAAGTGATGAGCAGTTCTTC.